The source of this T cell receptor (beta chain) is a study of cytomegalovirus exposure and HLA in healthy donors. Broader study findings: The authors later linked a missense DCLRE1C variant to TCR beta V- and J-gene trimming. At a 0.05 false discovery rate, a later analysis found 18,000 or so TCR beta sequences to be associated with HLA alleles. The study recorded about 150 TCR beta chains that were cytomegalovirus-associated.

In the PCR, 60 Vbeta and 13 Jbeta primers were used. Sequencing used immunoSEQ multiplex PCR; TCRdb keeps in-frame clones, though not all of them. Its table lists 100,000 to 150,000 clones. About this clone: The antigen remains undetermined. The sample holds other DNA sequences that translate to the same CDR3.

The CDR3 has 13 residues. Germline CDR1 is MGHDK and CDR2 is SYGVNS. The junction had 0 bases not matched to a gene; V was cut back by 1 base and J by 4 bases. Sequencing was performed on PBMCs. The chain recombines TRBV25-1 with TRBJ2-5, with 7 bases lining up with TRBD2. The sequence was obtained from a middle-aged woman in good health and CMV-seropositive. CDR3 in DNA: TGTGCCAGCAGTGAATCGGGGGGAGAGACCCAGTACTTC. It yields the protein CASSESGGETQYF.